The 14 T cell receptor beta chains presented below share a single source sample, sequenced in a study of T cell repertoires in cytomegalovirus infection. Their specific antigens are unknown. TCRdb itself ran the reads through MiXCR, one entry per CDR3 protein. The repertoire has about 110,000 distinct CDR3 sequences, roughly 30% of them found once; the top ten carry around two fifths. The sample was CD8+ T cells from cultured PBMCs, taken from culture after CMV antigen stimulation. Receptors originate from a human donor in good health (CMV status not recorded). Some clones in this sample may be carry-over from other donors' samples.

The rearrangement links TRBV6-1 to TRBJ2-7; D not resolved. The CDR3 length is 15 residues. The germline V gene encodes CDR1 MNHNS and CDR2 SASEGT. Trimming removed 2 bases at V and 1 base at J, with 12 bases between. CDR3: CASSELTRSSYEQYF. In DNA form, the CDR3 reads TGTGCCAGCAGTGAACTTACCAGGAGTTCCTACGAGCAGTACTTC.

This clonotype was seen only a few times. The chain has TRBV18 and TRBJ1-1; TRBD1 might be the D (5 bases). The germline V gene has CDR1 KGHSH and CDR2 LQKENI. The CDR3 totals 13 residues. Trimming removed 5 bases at V and 1 base at J, with 8 bases between. CDR3 region: CASSSGQNTEAFF. In DNA form, the CDR3 reads TGTGCCAGCTCATCCGGACAGAACACTGAAGCTTTCTTT. Together with reference TRBV18 and TRBJ1-1, the CDR3 gives the full variable domain: NAGVMQNPRHLVRRRGQEARLRCSPMKGHSHVYWYRQLPEEGLKFMVYLQKENIIDESGMPKERFSAEFPKEGPSILRIQQVVRGDSAAYFCASSSGQNTEAFFGQGTRLTVV.

In its sample, this clonotype was seen a few times. This rearrangement joins TRBV28 to TRBJ2-3; 9 bases are shared with TRBD1. This CDR3 region has 13 residues. CDR1 is MDHEN and CDR2 is SYDVKM in the germline V gene. The V and J ends lost 5 bases and 7 bases, in that order; junction bases with no gene match: 4. The CDR3 DNA is TGTGCCAGCAGTCACACAGGGGGCTATACGCAGTATTTT. It is translated as CASSHTGGYTQYF.

This clonotype appeared a few times. J is TRBJ2-3 and V is TRBV7-6; possible D gene TRBD2, 6 bases. The V gene lost 7 bases and the J gene lost 7 bases, with 18 bases spanning the gap. The CDR3 has 14 amino acids. The germline V gene has CDR1 SGHVS and CDR2 FNYEAQ. The CDR3 nucleotides are TGTGCCAGCACCTCCGGTATAGCGGTGAATACGCAGTATTTT. It specifies CASTSGIAVNTQYF.

CDR3 amino acids: CSVRGTGELFF. In DNA form, the CDR3 reads TGCAGTGTTAGGGGAACCGGGGAGCTGTTTTTT. V usage is TRBV20-1 and J usage is TRBJ2-2; tentative D call: TRBD1 (5 bases). The V gene's germline CDR1 is DFQATT and CDR2 SNEGSKA (reference sequence). The CDR3 contains 11 residues. V lost 7 bases and J lost 5, with 8 bases in between.

This clonotype appeared a few times. The genes are TRBV7-2 and TRBJ1-2; 7 bases fit TRBD1. Germline V gene sequence: CDR1 SGHTA, CDR2 FQGNSA. CDR3 length: 17 residues. J lost 6 bases, V lost 4 bases, and 17 bases had no gene match. The CDR3 nucleotides are TGTGCCAGCAGCTACCGGGACAGAGGTTCGACTGGCCATGGCTACACCTTC. Translated, it gives CASSYRDRGSTGHGYTF.

A few counts support this clonotype. This sequence joins TRBV28 and TRBJ2-5; TRBD2 matches at 10 bases. The trim removed 6 bases at V and 5 bases at J, leaving 12 bases unmatched. The V gene's germline CDR1 is MDHEN and CDR2 SYDVKM. This CDR3 is 16 amino acids long. Written as DNA, the CDR3 is TGTGCCAGCAGGCCCGCCTTAGCGGGGGGCTCTGAGACCCAGTACTTC. Protein: CASRPALAGGSETQYF.

This clonotype was detected only a few times. The genes are TRBV12-3 or TRBV12-4 and TRBJ1-4; D is ambiguous. There are 13 residues in the CDR3. Trimming removed 2 bases at V and 10 bases at J, with 11 bases between. In DNA form, the CDR3 reads TGTGCCAGCAGTTTACGCTTCGAAGGAAAACTGTTTTTT. This gives the protein CASSLRFEGKLFF.

Only one count was recorded for this clonotype. The chain carries TRBV29-1 and TRBJ2-7; TRBD2 is a possible D gene (5 bases). Germline CDR1 SQVTM, CDR2 ANQGSEA. The CDR3 contains 14 residues. V lost 1 base to trimming and J lost 5 bases, with 15 bases between them. CDR3 amino acids: CSVEVASGGDEQYF. In DNA, the CDR3 is TGCAGCGTTGAAGTGGCCAGTGGAGGAGACGAGCAGTACTTC.

The rearrangement links TRBV4-1 to TRBJ1-1; D unresolved. The germline gives CDR1 MGHRA, CDR2 YSYEKL. V gave up 3 bases and J gave up 7 bases, with 6 bases separating them. This CDR3 is 11 amino acids long. CDR3 bases: TGCGCCAGCAGCCATGACAATGAAGCTTTCTTT. This encodes CASSHDNEAFF.

CDR3 residues: CASSDRTGGGVGNNSPLHF. The CDR3, as DNA: TGTGCCAGCAGTGACCGGACAGGGGGCGGGGTGGGTAATAATTCACCCCTCCACTTT. V is TRBV25-1 and J is TRBJ1-6, with 11 bases lining up with TRBD1. The length of the CDR3 is 19 residues. V lost 3 bases and J lost 5; bases outside the gene matches: 12. Germline V gene lookup returns CDR1 MGHDK and CDR2 SYGVNS.

This chain connects TRBV23-1 to TRBJ2-5; D is perhaps TRBD2 (5 bases). TRBV23-1 is filed as an ORF, its function uncertain. The CDR3 totals 17 residues. Between the trimmed V and J ends, which lost 3 bases and 5 bases, there was a span of 22 bases. The CDR3, as DNA: TGCGCCAGCAGTCATTACCATGGGAGTAACACGCGGGAGACCCAGTACTTC. This sequence encodes CASSHYHGSNTRETQYF.

This clonotype was detected only once. This chain joins TRBV5-4 and TRBJ2-7, with D unclear. The CDR3 has 16 residues. Between the trimmed V and J ends, which lost 3 bases and 2 bases, there was a span of 18 bases. Germline CDR1 is SGHNT and CDR2 is YYREEE (reference sequence). The CDR3 DNA reads TGTGCCAGCAGCTCGGCACACATGATGGATACCTACGAGCAGTACTTC. Protein sequence: CASSSAHMMDTYEQYF.

This clonotype was seen only a few times. V and J are TRBV6-2 or TRBV6-3 and TRBJ1-5; the match to TRBD1 covers 9 bases. The V gene's germline CDR1 is MNHEY and CDR2 SVGEGT. This CDR3 comprises 15 residues. V dropped 6 bases and J dropped 4; count of bases not matched to a gene: 7. CDR3 nucleotides: TGTGCCAGCAGCTACCGGACAGGGGAGAATCAGCCCCAGCATTTT. Protein sequence: CASSYRTGENQPQHF.